Below are 32 T cell receptor beta chains sequenced from a single sample in a study of T cells in Graves' hyperthyroidism and ophthalmopathy. TCR beta CDR3 sequences were amplified from RNA transcripts. TCR CDR3 regions were first amplified by RT-PCR with HTBI primers. MiXCR, applied by TCRdb to the multiplex PCR reads, yields one record per CDR3 protein. In the table there are hundreds of thousands of distinct CDR3 sequences, roughly 15% of which are singletons. The sample comprised blood. The receptors originated from a woman under 30 with Graves' hyperthyroidism.

CDR3 amino acids: CSGSGNLSETQYF. As DNA, the CDR3 is TGCAGCGGAAGCGGGAATCTCTCAGAGACCCAGTACTTC. The chain uses TRBV29-1 and TRBJ2-5; TRBD2 agrees at 7 bases. Looked up from germline, CDR1 is SQVTM and CDR2 is ANQGSEA. The V and J ends lost 7 bases and 4 bases, in that order; junction bases with no gene match: 9. This CDR3 spans 13 amino acids.

This clonotype was picked up a small number of times. This chain links TRBV20-1 with TRBJ1-5, with D unclear. Germline-derived CDR1 and CDR2 are DFQATT and SNEGSKA (reference sequence). V lost 0 bases and J lost 1, with 13 bases in between. The CDR3 has 16 amino acids. Written as DNA, the CDR3 is TGCAGTGCTAGAGATGCGGCAACGGGGAGCAATCAGCCCCAGCATTTT. Translated: CSARDAATGSNQPQHF.

The V call is TRBV7-9, the J call TRBJ2-2; TRBD1 aligns across 8 bases. Germline V gene lookup returns CDR1 SEHNR and CDR2 FQNEAQ (reference sequence). The CDR3 runs to 15 residues. V shed 1 base, J shed 4 bases, and the junction held 2 bases outside the gene matches. The CDR3 sequence is CASSLGTGSTGELFF. As DNA, the CDR3 is TGTGCCAGCAGCTTAGGGACAGGGAGCACCGGGGAGCTGTTTTTT.

The CDR3 DNA follows: TGTGCCAGCACCGGACCTGGGGGCTACACCTTC. Translated: CASTGPGGYTF. The V and J genes are TRBV2 and TRBJ1-2; D not resolved. The germline gives CDR1 SNHLY, CDR2 FYNNEI. The CDR3 totals 11 residues. The V gene lost 7 bases and the J gene lost 8 bases, with 11 bases spanning the gap.

The gene calls are TRBV13 and TRBJ2-7, with D unclear. CDR1 and CDR2 (germline): PRHDT, FYEKMQ (reference sequence). There are 12 residues in the CDR3. V was pared by 5 bases and J by 6 bases, with 11 bases between. The CDR3 here is CASSLMGVEQYF. DNA for the CDR3: TGTGCCAGCAGCCTCATGGGCGTCGAGCAGTACTTC.

This clonotype was seen many times. The rearrangement joins TRBV12-3 or TRBV12-4 to TRBJ1-3; D unclear. V shed 3 bases and J shed 3 bases, with 3 bases lying between them. This CDR3 has 12 amino acids. The DNA of the CDR3 is TGTGCCAGCAGTTTGGTTGGAAACACCATATATTTT. This translates into CASSLVGNTIYF.

This clonotype has just a few counts. This chain joins TRBV24-1 and TRBJ2-5, with D possibly called TRBD1 or TRBD2 (5 bases each). V was cut by 4 bases and J by 2 bases, with 13 bases left in between. The germline CDR1 and CDR2 sequences are KGHDR and SFDVKD. The CDR3 consists of 15 residues. In DNA, the CDR3 is TGTGCCACCAGTGAGGCCTGGGGGTGGCAAGAGACCCAGTACTTC. This gives the protein CATSEAWGWQETQYF.

The chain joins TRBV7-8 to TRBJ2-2, with D tentatively TRBD1 or TRBD2 (5 bases each). Trimming pared 0 bases from V and 6 bases from J, leaving 8 bases between. The CDR3 length is 14 residues. The germline gives CDR1 SGHVS, CDR2 FQNEAQ. The CDR3 DNA sequence: TGTGCCAGCAGCTTAGCGGGACCTTCCGGGGAGCTGTTTTTT. Translating gives CASSLAGPSGELFF.

This clonotype was recorded many times. The chain recombines TRBV4-2 with TRBJ2-1, with unresolved D. This CDR3 is 16 amino acids long. Trimming stripped 0 bases from V and 5 bases from J, with 14 bases between. Germline V CDR1 and CDR2: LGHNA, YNFKEQ. Here the CDR3 reads CASSQDPLGRDNEQFF. The CDR3 region has the DNA TGTGCCAGCAGCCAAGATCCTTTAGGCAGAGACAATGAGCAGTTCTTC.

The genes are TRBV11-2 and TRBJ1-2; D remains unclear. The CDR3 totals 15 residues. V dropped 5 bases and J dropped 5 bases, with 18 bases sitting between them. From germline, CDR1 is SGHAT and CDR2 FQNNGV. In DNA form, the CDR3 reads TGTGCCAGCAGCCAACGACTGGGGAAGGAGTATGGCTACACCTTC. This sequence encodes CASSQRLGKEYGYTF.

The V and J genes are TRBV10-3 and TRBJ2-2, with TRBD2 matching 14 bases. CDR1 and CDR2 from the germline V gene are ENHRY and SYGVKD. V was pared by 3 bases and J by 5 bases, with 8 bases of the junction left unmatched. This CDR3 contains 18 residues. The CDR3 region is CAISDPPGLAGGTGELFF. The CDR3 DNA is TGTGCCATCAGTGACCCTCCCGGACTAGCGGGAGGTACCGGGGAGCTGTTTTTT.

This clonotype has just one count. Here the CDR3 DNA reads TGTGCCAGCAGTCCCGGGTGGGCCAAAAACATTCAGTACTTC. Encoded protein: CASSPGWAKNIQYF. The V call is TRBV6-1, the J call TRBJ2-4; no clear D. The germline gives CDR1 MNHNS, CDR2 SASEGT. The CDR3 has 14 residues. The V gene lost 5 bases and the J gene lost 1 base, with 9 bases spanning the gap.

A remark on this clonotype: This may be a read error, as it is one base from a much larger clone. This rearrangement joins TRBV7-2 to TRBJ2-1; no firm D call. This CDR3 is built from 16 residues. Germline CDR1 is SGHTA and CDR2 is FQGNSA. In nucleotides, the CDR3 is TGTGTCAGCAGCTTATCCTCCTTGAGCTCCTACAATGAGCAGTTCTTC. Amino acid sequence: CVSSLSSLSSYNEQFF. The whole variable domain, filled in from reference TRBV7-2 and TRBJ2-1, reads GAGVSQSPSNKVTEKGKDVELRCDPISGHTALYWYRQSLGQGLEFLIYFQGNSAPDKSGLPSDRFSAERTGGSVSTLTIQRTQQEDSAVYLCVSSLSSLSSYNEQFFGPGTRLTVL.

This clonotype occurred a few times. This chain uses TRBV29-1 with TRBJ1-2, with 7 bases matching TRBD1. Trimming removed 6 bases from V and 11 bases from J; junction bases left unmatched: 18. Germline CDR1 SQVTM, CDR2 ANQGSEA. The CDR3 has 14 amino acids. The CDR3: CSVKRFLGQPQYTF. CDR3 bases: TGCAGCGTCAAACGCTTCTTGGGACAGCCACAATACACCTTC.

This clonotype was found many times. The gene calls are TRBV7-2 and TRBJ2-1; tentatively, D is TRBD2 (6 bases). V dropped 7 bases and J dropped 3 bases, with 16 bases sitting between them. This CDR3 contains 15 residues. The germline V gene encodes CDR1 SGHTA and CDR2 FQGNSA. Here the CDR3 DNA reads TGTGCCAGCACCTTGACTAGTAGGGGCTACAATGAGCAGTTCTTC. Translation gives CASTLTSRGYNEQFF.

This clonotype was observed at least ten times. The chain's CDR3 is CAWSVPPNTEAFF. The DNA for the CDR3 is TGTGCCTGGAGTGTACCCCCGAACACTGAAGCTTTCTTT. The genes are TRBV30 and TRBJ1-1, with D unresolved. The germline V and J ends were trimmed by 0 bases and 1 base, with 6 bases remaining between them. CDR1 GTSNPN and CDR2 SVGIG come from the germline V gene (reference sequence). The CDR3 totals 13 residues.

As DNA, the CDR3 is TGTGCCATCAGCGCAACTCCGGAAGACGAGCAGTACTTC. This encodes CAISATPEDEQYF. The chain carries TRBV10-3 and TRBJ2-7; no clear D. Germline values: CDR1 ENHRY, CDR2 SYGVKD. V lost 6 bases to trimming and J lost 5 bases, with 14 bases between them. The CDR3 has 13 amino acids.

This clonotype was counted many times. The chain links TRBV2 to TRBJ2-1, with TRBD1 matching over 10 bases. Germline V CDR1 and CDR2: SNHLY, FYNNEI. This CDR3 is 16 amino acids long. After removal of 5 bases from V and 6 bases from J, the junction contained 10 bases not matched to a gene. The CDR3 coding sequence is TGTGCCAGCAGTCTATGGACAGGGGGGAATGGCAATGAGCAGTTCTTC. The encoded protein is CASSLWTGGNGNEQFF.

This clonotype was recorded a few times. A single base separates this from a much larger clone, so it may be a read error. The chain combines TRBV18 with TRBJ1-4, with D unclear. This CDR3 has 14 amino acids. CDR1 is KGHSH and CDR2 is LQKENI in the germline V gene. V lost 2 bases to trimming and J lost 5 bases, with 9 bases between them. CDR3 sequence (DNA): TGTGCCAGCTCACCAGCCACGGGGAATGAAAAACTGTTTTTT. Its protein product is CASSPATGNEKLFF.

This clonotype was recorded many times. The V and J genes are TRBV5-1 and TRBJ2-7; 10 nucleotides align to TRBD2. In germline, CDR1 is SGHRS, CDR2 YFSETQ. CDR3 length: 15 amino acids. The V and J ends lost 0 bases and 5 bases, in that order; junction bases with no gene match: 5. This CDR3 reads CASSLGPAGGDEQYF. As DNA, the CDR3 is TGCGCCAGCAGCTTGGGTCCAGCGGGAGGGGACGAGCAGTACTTC.

This clonotype has at least ten counts. The rearrangement uses TRBV6-2 or TRBV6-3 and TRBJ2-7; maybe TRBD2 (6 bases). Germline CDR1 MNHEY, CDR2 SVGEGT. V dropped 0 bases and J dropped 5 bases, with 11 bases sitting between them. The length of the CDR3 is 14 residues. CDR3 bases: TGTGCCAGCAGTTACTCGAAGGGGAGGCACGAGCAGTACTTC. Translating gives CASSYSKGRHEQYF.

This clonotype was picked up a small number of times. This rearrangement joins TRBV27 to TRBJ2-7; 8 bases fit TRBD2. This CDR3 is built from 15 residues. V lost 5 bases and J lost 3; bases outside the gene matches: 9. Germline lookup yields CDR1 MNHEY and CDR2 SMNVEV (reference sequence). The CDR3 here is CASSVQGGRNYEQYF. Written as DNA, the CDR3 is TGTGCCAGCAGTGTCCAGGGCGGGAGGAACTACGAGCAGTACTTC.

This clonotype has only a few counts. The V call is TRBV2, the J call TRBJ1-5; the match to TRBD1 covers 8 bases. Germline trimming cut 5 bases from V and 4 bases from J; bases unmatched to any gene: 4. The germline V gene has CDR1 SNHLY and CDR2 FYNNEI. CDR3 length: 14 amino acids. The CDR3 is CASSQTGVNQPQHF. In DNA form, the CDR3 reads TGTGCCAGCAGTCAGACAGGGGTAAATCAGCCCCAGCATTTT.

This clonotype was picked up a small number of times. The rearrangement links TRBV28 to TRBJ1-3, with TRBD1 matching 7 bases. The trim removed 1 base at V and 0 bases at J, leaving 3 bases unmatched. CDR1 and CDR2 from the germline V gene are MDHEN and SYDVKM. CDR3 length: 16 amino acids. The CDR3 sequence: CASSLLRDSSGNTIYF. Written as DNA, the CDR3 is TGTGCCAGCAGTTTATTGAGGGACAGCTCTGGAAACACCATATATTTT.

The chain joins TRBV11-1 to TRBJ1-1; 9 nucleotides align to TRBD1. Trimming took 3 bases from V and 10 from J; bases not matched to a gene: 24. This CDR3 is 19 amino acids long. CDR1 and CDR2 (germline): SGHAT, FQDESV (reference sequence). The CDR3: CASSFHTIPTGGSLWRAFF. In DNA, the CDR3 is TGTGCCAGCAGCTTCCATACCATTCCGACAGGGGGGTCTCTGTGGCGAGCTTTCTTT. Together with reference TRBV11-1 and TRBJ1-1, the CDR3 gives the full variable domain: EAEVAQSPRYKITEKSQAVAFWCDPISGHATLYWYRQILGQGPELLVQFQDESVVDDSQLPKDRFSAERLKGVDSTLKIQPAELGDSAMYLCASSFHTIPTGGSLWRAFFGQGTRLTVV.

This clonotype showed up just a few times. The chain employs TRBV30 and TRBJ1-1; TRBD1 agrees at 9 bases. CDR3 length: 15 amino acids. Looked up from germline, CDR1 is GTSNPN and CDR2 is SVGIG (reference sequence). Losses at the gene ends were 6 bases for V and 11 bases for J; bases not matched to a gene: 19. In DNA form, the CDR3 reads TGTGCCTGCCACGCGGGGAGACAGGGGGGCCGGGAGGCTTTCTTT. It is translated as CACHAGRQGGREAFF.

This clonotype has just a few counts. The V gene is TRBV28, the J gene TRBJ1-4, with 10 nucleotides matching TRBD1. After removal of 6 bases from V and 6 bases from J, the junction contained 7 bases not matched to a gene. Per the germline V gene, CDR1 is MDHEN and CDR2 is SYDVKM. The CDR3 covers 15 residues. The CDR3 loop reads CASRVGDRGDEKLFF. CDR3 coding DNA: TGTGCCAGCAGAGTGGGGGACAGGGGCGATGAAAAACTGTTTTTT. The complete variable domain, with remaining parts taken from reference TRBV28 and TRBJ1-4, reads DVKVTQSSRYLVKRTGEKVFLECVQDMDHENMFWYRQDPGLGLRLIYFSYDVKMKEKGDIPEGYSVSREKKERFSLILESASTNQTSMYLCASRVGDRGDEKLFFGSGTQLSVL.

The chain is built from TRBV12-3 or TRBV12-4 and TRBJ1-5, with a tentative D call TRBD1 (5 bases). V lost 5 bases and J lost 5, with 13 bases in between. The CDR3 runs 14 residues. The CDR3 nucleotides read TGTGCCAGCAGTCACCGGGAGGGGTATCAGCCCCAGCATTTT. This codes for CASSHREGYQPQHF.

Only a few counts were recorded for this clonotype. V gene TRBV15 combines with J gene TRBJ1-4, with TRBD1 as a possible D gene (5 bases). CDR1 and CDR2 (germline): LNHNV, YYDKDF (reference sequence). The V gene lost 1 base and the J gene lost 6 bases, with 9 bases spanning the gap. The CDR3 is 14 amino acids. The CDR3 loop is CATSRGGKDEKLFF. The DNA of the CDR3 is TGTGCCACCAGCAGAGGGGGGAAGGATGAAAAACTGTTTTTT.

This clonotype came up many times. The J gene is TRBJ2-1, the V gene TRBV30, with a possible D match to TRBD1 (6 bases). Germline CDR1 GTSNPN, CDR2 SVGIG (reference sequence). The V end was cut by 0 bases, the J end by 8 bases, with 8 bases between. The CDR3 length is 12 residues. The CDR3 DNA is TGTGCCTGGAGTGTCCAGGGGTATGAGCAGTTCTTC. Encoded protein: CAWSVQGYEQFF.

J is TRBJ1-5 and V is TRBV29-1; D is uncertain. The CDR3 sequence is 13 residues long. V was cut by 5 bases and J by 9 bases, with 17 bases left in between. Germline V CDR1 and CDR2: SQVTM, ANQGSEA. CDR3 sequence: CSVTRSAAGPQHF. The CDR3 region has the DNA TGCAGCGTTACTAGGTCAGCCGCCGGGCCCCAGCATTTT.

There are a few counts of this clonotype. A clone one base away is much larger, so this may be a read error. CDR3 DNA sequence: TGCAGTGGGGCGGGGGGAGCGGTGAGCACTGAAGCTTTCTTT. Its translation is CSGAGGAVSTEAFF. The rearrangement uses TRBV20-1 and TRBJ1-1; a weak D match, TRBD1 (5 bases). Trimming left V 7 bases short and J 4 bases short, with 19 bases between. Germline CDR1 DFQATT, CDR2 SNEGSKA (reference sequence). The CDR3 runs 14 residues.